The clone carrying this T cell receptor beta chain was counted at least ten times. This entry comes from a study of Graves' ophthalmopathy and Graves' hyperthyroidism. The CDR3 has 15 residues. V lost 5 bases and J lost 7; bases outside the gene matches: 7. CDR1 and CDR2 (germline): SGHVS, FQNEAQ. The authors amplified TCR beta CDR3 regions from RNA transcripts. Second-round multiplex PCR came after first-round RT-PCR with HTBI primers. MiXCR, applied by TCRdb to the multiplex PCR reads, yields one record per CDR3 protein. The repertoire includes 200,000 to 250,000 distinct CDR3 sequences, 25% to 35% of them detected once, and approximately 9.6% sits in the top ten.

The source is a man aged 50 or older with Graves' ophthalmopathy. Sequencing used peripheral blood. The chain combines TRBV7-8 with TRBJ2-7; TRBD2 matches 14 bases. CDR3 in DNA: TGTGCCAGCAGCCAGACTAGCGGGAGGGCCCGGGAGCAGTACTTC. It translates to CASSQTSGRAREQYF.